This T cell receptor beta chain emerged from a study of T-cell reconstitution after alpha-beta-depleted transplantation in children. This sample's TCRbeta library carried unique molecular identifier barcodes. Via MiXCR, TCRdb re-called the PCR reads, giving one row per CDR3 protein. The data show about 610,000 distinct CDR3 sequences, about 11% seen once. This clonotype appeared many times. V was pared by 0 bases and J by 4 bases, with 12 bases between. Germline loops: CDR1 LGHNA, CDR2 YNFKEQ. This CDR3 region has 15 residues. The chain uses TRBV4-2 and TRBJ1-2; D is unclear. The clonotype comes from a human donor who donated a stem cell graft to a child with acute myeloid leukemia. This specimen was PBMCs from the stem cell graft donor, taken from the stem cell graft. CDR3 loop: CASSQDQVNFYGYTF. CDR3 bases: TGTGCCAGCAGCCAAGATCAGGTGAATTTCTATGGCTACACCTTC.